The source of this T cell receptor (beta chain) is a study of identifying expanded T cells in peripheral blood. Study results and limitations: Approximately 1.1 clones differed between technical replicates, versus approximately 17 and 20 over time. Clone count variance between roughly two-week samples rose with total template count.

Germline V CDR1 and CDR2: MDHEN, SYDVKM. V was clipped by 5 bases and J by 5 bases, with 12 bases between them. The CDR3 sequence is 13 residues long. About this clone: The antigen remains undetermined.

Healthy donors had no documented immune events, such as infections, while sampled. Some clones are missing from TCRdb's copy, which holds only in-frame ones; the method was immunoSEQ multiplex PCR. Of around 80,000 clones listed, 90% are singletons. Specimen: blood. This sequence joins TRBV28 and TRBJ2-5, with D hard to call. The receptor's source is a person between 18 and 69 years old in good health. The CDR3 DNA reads TGTGCCAGCAGTCCCCCGCCGCAGGAGACCCAGTACTTC. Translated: CASSPPPQETQYF.